The next 21 T cell receptor beta chains were all read from a single sample in a study of cytomegalovirus exposure and HLA in healthy donors. The PCR was carried out with 60 Vbeta primers and 13 Jbeta primers. Repertoires were generated with immunoSEQ multiplex PCR, while TCRdb's copy carries only in-frame clones and drops some. The data show 200,000 or so clones, 76% seen once. The sequencing sample was made of PBMCs. These receptor sequences come from a man aged 18 to 30 in good health and CMV-seronegative.

As to this clone: The junction does not match germline at one end; this may be a read error. V gene TRBV6-5 combines with J gene TRBJ2-7, with TRBD2 identical over 12 bases. Germline V gives CDR1 MNHEY, CDR2 SVGAGI. The CDR3 has 14 residues. CDR3 sequence reads: CASSPETSGRILVF. CDR3 coding DNA: TGTGCCAGCAGTCCCGAGACTAGCGGGAGAATTTTGGTCTTC.

The chain couples TRBV27 to TRBJ2-1; TRBD2 might be the D (5 bases). The CDR3 length is 16 residues. The germline gives CDR1 MNHEY, CDR2 SMNVEV (reference sequence). V dropped 6 bases and J dropped 6 bases, with 21 bases sitting between them. CDR3 sequence: CASRGLWSSISNEQFF. CDR3 DNA: TGTGCCAGCAGGGGGTTGTGGTCTAGCATCTCCAATGAGCAGTTCTTC.

The chain is built from TRBV5-4 and TRBJ1-1; 9 nucleotides align to TRBD1. Germline trimming cut 4 bases from V and 4 bases from J; bases unmatched to any gene: 2. The germline gives CDR1 SGHNT, CDR2 YYREEE (reference sequence). CDR3 length equals 13 residues. This CDR3 is CASSRQGGTEAFF. DNA for the CDR3: TGTGCCAGCAGCCGACAGGGGGGCACTGAAGCTTTCTTT.

This sequence joins TRBV7-2 and TRBJ1-2; 9 nucleotides line up with TRBD1. Trimming removed 4 bases from V and 5 bases from J; junction bases left unmatched: 8. CDR1 is SGHTA, CDR2 FQGNSA, per germline. The CDR3 is 15 amino acids. CDR3 sequence: CASSSRTGGQYGYTF. DNA of the CDR3: TGTGCCAGCAGCTCGCGTACAGGGGGCCAGTATGGCTACACCTTC.

This chain joins TRBV6-1 and TRBJ2-1; 10 nucleotides align to TRBD2. The V and J ends lost 4 bases and 7 bases, in that order; junction bases with no gene match: 4. Germline assignment: CDR1 MNHNS and CDR2 SASEGT. The CDR3 spans 14 residues. The CDR3 region is CASSVLAGINEQFF. CDR3 coding DNA: TGTGCCAGCAGTGTACTAGCGGGGATTAATGAGCAGTTCTTC.

This clone was counted between two and nine times. This chain links TRBV6-6 with TRBJ2-1; D is possibly TRBD2 (6 bases). The V gene lost 0 bases and the J gene lost 5 bases, with 8 bases spanning the gap. CDR3 length equals 14 residues. Germline values: CDR1 MNHNY, CDR2 SVGAGI (reference sequence). The CDR3 reads CASSYSSGNNEQFF. The CDR3 DNA reads TGTGCCAGCAGTTACTCTAGCGGCAACAATGAGCAGTTCTTC.

The chain is built from TRBV7-9 and TRBJ2-7, with 16 bases that match TRBD2. The length of the CDR3 is 18 residues. Germline-derived CDR1 and CDR2 are SEHNR and FQNEAQ (reference sequence). The junction had 10 bases not matched to a gene; V was cut back by 4 bases and J by 4 bases. The CDR3 nucleotides are TGTGCCAGCAGCTCGACCCAGGGACTAGCGGGAGGGCGGTACGAGCAGTACTTC. It encodes CASSSTQGLAGGRYEQYF.

V is TRBV4-1 and J is TRBJ2-7, with 7 bases identical to TRBD2. The germline V gene encodes CDR1 MGHRA and CDR2 YSYEKL. The CDR3 runs 15 residues. V lost 4 bases and J lost 0; bases outside the gene matches: 6. The DNA for the CDR3 is TGCGCCAGCAGCCGAGCTAGCGGAAGCTCCTACGAGCAGTACTTC. Its translation is CASSRASGSSYEQYF.

CDR3 residues: CASSSPGGANTGELFF. In DNA form, the CDR3 reads TGTGCCAGCAGCTCTCCGGGAGGGGCGAACACCGGGGAGCTGTTTTTT. The V call is TRBV28, the J call TRBJ2-2; 8 bases match TRBD2. CDR1 MDHEN and CDR2 SYDVKM come from the germline V gene. The CDR3 length is 16 residues. J was trimmed by 0 bases and V by 6 bases; bases with no gene match: 6.

The V gene is TRBV5-4, the J gene TRBJ2-1, with D maybe TRBD1 (6 bases). The V end lost 4 bases, the J end lost 3 bases, and 20 bases lay between the germline ends. The CDR3 sequence is 17 residues long. Germline V gene sequence: CDR1 SGHNT, CDR2 YYREEE (reference sequence). CDR3 in amino acids: CASSGGGGHRIYNEQFF. CDR3 sequence (DNA): TGTGCCAGCAGCGGGGGCGGCGGGCACCGGATCTACAATGAGCAGTTCTTC. Filled out from reference TRBV5-4 and TRBJ2-1, the complete variable domain reads ETGVTQSPTHLIKTRGQQVTLRCSSQSGHNTVSWYQQALGQGPQFIFQYYREEENGRGNFPPRFSGLQFPNYSSELNVNALELDDSALYLCASSGGGGHRIYNEQFFGPGTRLTVL.

The chain is built from TRBV29-1 and TRBJ2-6; TRBD2 might be the D (6 bases). There are 16 residues in the CDR3. CDR1 is SQVTM and CDR2 is ANQGSEA in the germline V gene. The V end lost 7 bases, the J end lost 0 bases, and 16 bases lay between the germline ends. CDR3 DNA: TGCAGCGCCCTGGAGGGGTATAACTCTGGGGCCAACGTCCTGACTTTC. This codes for CSALEGYNSGANVLTF.

V gene TRBV27 combines with J gene TRBJ2-7, with D possibly being TRBD1 (7 bases). V was shortened by 6 bases and J by 7 bases, with 16 bases between the two germline ends. In germline, CDR1 is MNHEY, CDR2 SMNVEV (reference sequence). CDR3 length: 13 amino acids. The CDR3 here is CASRSQGGGEQYF. The DNA for the CDR3 is TGTGCCAGCAGATCCCAGGGGGGAGGTGAGCAGTACTTC.

Details on this clone: At one boundary the junction diverges from the germline segment, which might be a read error. This specimen includes other DNA sequences encoding the same CDR3. The chain carries TRBV28 and TRBJ2-3; 13 bases map to TRBD2. This CDR3 is built from 17 residues. Germline CDR1 and CDR2: MDHEN and SYDVKM. The CDR3 coding sequence is TGTGCCAGCAGCTTATTTGGGACTAGCGGGACTGGGGATACGCAGTATTTT. This translates into CASSLFGTSGTGDTQYF.

The CDR3 DNA follows: TGTGCAAGTCGCTTAGCACAGACATCCCACTACGAGCAGTACTTC. It codes for CASRLAQTSHYEQYF. This rearrangement joins TRBV12-2 to TRBJ2-7; TRBD1 is taken as the D call from the table, unchecked against the DNA. TRBV12-2 constitutes a pseudogene. CDR3 length: 15 residues.

The J gene is TRBJ1-2, the V gene TRBV15; D perhaps matches TRBD1 (6 bases). Germline lookup yields CDR1 LNHNV and CDR2 YYDKDF (reference sequence). The CDR3 totals 16 residues. Trimming removed 3 bases at V and 6 bases at J, with 20 bases between. In DNA, the CDR3 is TGTGCCACCAGCAGGGACCTCCTGGGTCAGGGGCATGGCTACACCTTC. The encoded protein is CATSRDLLGQGHGYTF.

This chain links TRBV4-1 with TRBJ1-6; TRBD1 is a possible D gene (6 bases). CDR1 MGHRA and CDR2 YSYEKL come from the germline V gene. The CDR3 is 16 amino acids. V lost 6 bases and J lost 7, with 19 bases in between. The CDR3 reads CASRGGRTGTNSPLHF. The CDR3 DNA reads as TGCGCCAGCAGAGGGGGAAGAACAGGGACCAATTCACCCCTCCACTTT.

This CDR3 is CASRLGGGVEDGYTF. CDR3 DNA: TGTGCCAGCAGGTTAGGGGGGGGAGTTGAGGATGGCTACACCTTC. V is TRBV28 and J is TRBJ1-2, with D possibly TRBD1 on 6 matching bases. Germline V gene lookup returns CDR1 MDHEN and CDR2 SYDVKM. V dropped 6 bases and J dropped 6 bases, with 20 bases sitting between them. This CDR3 is built from 15 residues.

The chain employs TRBV27 and TRBJ2-3, with D perhaps matching TRBD2 (6 bases). CDR3 length: 16 amino acids. V dropped 2 bases and J dropped 3 bases, with 15 bases sitting between them. The germline CDR1 and CDR2 sequences are MNHEY and SMNVEV (reference sequence). CDR3 sequence: CASSLLVGSWTDTQYF. The CDR3 nucleotides read TGTGCCAGCAGTTTACTGGTCGGGAGCTGGACAGATACGCAGTATTTT.

The chain links TRBV2 to TRBJ2-1, with D perhaps TRBD2 (6 bases). This CDR3 has 13 amino acids. Germline-derived CDR1 and CDR2 are SNHLY and FYNNEI. V was shortened by 8 bases and J by 0 bases, with 8 bases between the two germline ends. The CDR3 DNA follows: TGTGCCAGCGGGGGGTACTCCTACAATGAGCAGTTCTTC. This sequence encodes CASGGYSYNEQFF.

The rearrangement joins TRBV13 to TRBJ2-1; D is perhaps TRBD2 (6 bases). The V gene lost 3 bases and the J gene lost 3 bases, with 18 bases spanning the gap. Germline V gene sequence: CDR1 PRHDT, CDR2 FYEKMQ (reference sequence). This CDR3 spans 17 amino acids. The CDR3 DNA reads as TGTGCCAGCAGCTTCGTCGGGGGAGAGGGCCTCTACAATGAGCAGTTCTTC. It codes for CASSFVGGEGLYNEQFF. Variable domain in full (rest from reference TRBV13 and TRBJ2-1): AAGVIQSPRHLIKEKRETATLKCYPIPRHDTVYWYQQGPGQDPQFLISFYEKMQSDKGSIPDRFSAQQFSDYHSELNMSSLELGDSALYFCASSFVGGEGLYNEQFFGPGTRLTVL.

This clone was recorded a few times. CDR3 in DNA: TGTGCCAGCAGCGGAGGGGCTGGGGCCAACGTCCTGACTTTC. It yields the protein CASSGGAGANVLTF. The gene calls are TRBV11-2 and TRBJ2-6, with D tentatively TRBD2 (6 bases). The germline V and J ends were trimmed by 5 bases and 2 bases, with 7 bases remaining between them. The CDR3 consists of 14 residues. Per the germline V gene, CDR1 is SGHAT and CDR2 is FQNNGV. The entire variable domain, with the rest obtained from reference TRBV11-2 and TRBJ2-6, is as follows: EAGVAQSPRYKIIEKRQSVAFWCNPISGHATLYWYQQILGQGPKLLIQFQNNGVVDDSQLPKDRFSAERLKGVDSTLKIQPAKLEDSAVYLCASSGGAGANVLTFGAGSRLTVL.